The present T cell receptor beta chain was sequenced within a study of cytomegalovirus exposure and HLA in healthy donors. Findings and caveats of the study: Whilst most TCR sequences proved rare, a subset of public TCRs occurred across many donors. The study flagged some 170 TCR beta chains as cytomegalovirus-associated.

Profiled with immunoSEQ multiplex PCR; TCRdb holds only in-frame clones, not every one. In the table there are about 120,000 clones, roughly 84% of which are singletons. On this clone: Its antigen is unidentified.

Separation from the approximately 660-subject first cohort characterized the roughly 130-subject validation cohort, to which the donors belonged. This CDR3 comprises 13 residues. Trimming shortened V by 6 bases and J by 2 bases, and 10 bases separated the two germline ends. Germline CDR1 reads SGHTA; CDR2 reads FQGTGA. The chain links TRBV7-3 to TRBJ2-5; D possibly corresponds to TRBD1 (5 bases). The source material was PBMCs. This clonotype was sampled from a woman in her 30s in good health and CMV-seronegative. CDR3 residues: CASSRTRQETQYF. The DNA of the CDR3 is TGTGCCAGCAGTAGGACAAGACAAGAGACCCAGTACTTC. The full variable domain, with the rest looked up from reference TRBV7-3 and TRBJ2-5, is GAGVSQTPSNKVTEKGKYVELRCDPISGHTALYWYRQSLGQGPEFLIYFQGTGAADDSGLPNDRFFAVRPEGSVSTLKIQRTERGDSAVYLCASSRTRQETQYFGPGTRLLVL.